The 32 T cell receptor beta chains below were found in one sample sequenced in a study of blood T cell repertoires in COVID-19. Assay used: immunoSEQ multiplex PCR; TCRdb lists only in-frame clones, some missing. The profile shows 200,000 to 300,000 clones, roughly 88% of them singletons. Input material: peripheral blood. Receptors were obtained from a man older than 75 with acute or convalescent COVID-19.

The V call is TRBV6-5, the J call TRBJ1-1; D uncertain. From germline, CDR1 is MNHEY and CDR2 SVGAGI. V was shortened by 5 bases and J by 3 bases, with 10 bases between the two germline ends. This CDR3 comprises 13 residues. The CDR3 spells CASSLISDTEAFF. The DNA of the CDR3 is TGTGCCAGCAGTCTCATTTCGGACACTGAAGCTTTCTTT.

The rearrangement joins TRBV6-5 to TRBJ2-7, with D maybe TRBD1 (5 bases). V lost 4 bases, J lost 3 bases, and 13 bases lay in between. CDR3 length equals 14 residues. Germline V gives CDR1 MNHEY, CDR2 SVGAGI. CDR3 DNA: TGTGCCAGCAGTTTCCTCAGCCAGGGCTACGAGCAGTACTTC. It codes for CASSFLSQGYEQYF.

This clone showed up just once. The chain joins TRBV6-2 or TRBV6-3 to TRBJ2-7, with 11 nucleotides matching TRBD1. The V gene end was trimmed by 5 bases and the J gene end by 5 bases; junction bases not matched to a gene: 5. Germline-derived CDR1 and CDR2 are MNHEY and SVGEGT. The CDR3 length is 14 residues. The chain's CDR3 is CASSTRDRGNEQYF. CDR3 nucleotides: TGTGCCAGCAGTACTCGGGACAGGGGGAACGAGCAGTACTTC.

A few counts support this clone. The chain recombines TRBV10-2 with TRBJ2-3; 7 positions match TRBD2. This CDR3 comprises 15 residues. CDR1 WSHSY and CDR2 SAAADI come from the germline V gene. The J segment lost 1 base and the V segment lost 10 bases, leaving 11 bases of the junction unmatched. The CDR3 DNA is TGCGCCACCCTACCCAGGGCGGGGGGCACAGATACGCAGTATTTT. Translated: CATLPRAGGTDTQYF.

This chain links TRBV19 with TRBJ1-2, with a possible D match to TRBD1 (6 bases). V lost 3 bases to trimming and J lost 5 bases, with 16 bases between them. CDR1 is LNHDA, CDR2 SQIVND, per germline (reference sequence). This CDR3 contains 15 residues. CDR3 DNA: TGTGCCAGTAGTATGGAACAGGGTAGGAGATATGGCTACACCTTC. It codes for CASSMEQGRRYGYTF.

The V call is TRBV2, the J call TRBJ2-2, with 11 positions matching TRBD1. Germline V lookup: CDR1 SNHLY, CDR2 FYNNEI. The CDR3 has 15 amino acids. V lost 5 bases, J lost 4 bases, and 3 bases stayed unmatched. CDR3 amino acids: CASSRDRGSTGELFF. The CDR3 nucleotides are TGTGCCAGCAGTAGGGACAGGGGGAGCACCGGGGAGCTGTTTTTT.

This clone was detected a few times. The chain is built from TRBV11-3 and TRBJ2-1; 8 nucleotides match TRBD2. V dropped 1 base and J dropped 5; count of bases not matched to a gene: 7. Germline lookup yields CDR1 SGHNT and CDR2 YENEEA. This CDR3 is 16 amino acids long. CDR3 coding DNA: TGTGCCAGCAGCTTAGGGGCTAGCGGGCACAACAATGAGCAGTTCTTC. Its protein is CASSLGASGHNNEQFF.

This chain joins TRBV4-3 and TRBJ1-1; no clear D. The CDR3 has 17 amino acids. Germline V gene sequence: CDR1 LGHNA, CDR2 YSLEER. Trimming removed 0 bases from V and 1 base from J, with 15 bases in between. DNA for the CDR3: TGCGCCAGCAGCCAAGAAGTCGGGGAGATGGCGAACACTGAAGCTTTCTTT. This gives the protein CASSQEVGEMANTEAFF.

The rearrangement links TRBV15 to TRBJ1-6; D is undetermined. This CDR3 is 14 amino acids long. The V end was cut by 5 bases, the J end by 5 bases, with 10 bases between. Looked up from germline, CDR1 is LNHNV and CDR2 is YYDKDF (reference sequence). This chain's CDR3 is CATSPSGNNSPLHF. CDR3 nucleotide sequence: TGTGCCACCAGCCCCTCGGGGAATAATTCACCCCTCCACTTT.

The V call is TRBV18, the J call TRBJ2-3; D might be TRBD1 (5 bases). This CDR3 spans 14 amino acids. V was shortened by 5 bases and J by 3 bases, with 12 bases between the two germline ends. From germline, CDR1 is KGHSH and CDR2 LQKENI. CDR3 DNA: TGTGCCAGCTCAGGGGCCTCAGGAACAGATACGCAGTATTTT. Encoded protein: CASSGASGTDTQYF.

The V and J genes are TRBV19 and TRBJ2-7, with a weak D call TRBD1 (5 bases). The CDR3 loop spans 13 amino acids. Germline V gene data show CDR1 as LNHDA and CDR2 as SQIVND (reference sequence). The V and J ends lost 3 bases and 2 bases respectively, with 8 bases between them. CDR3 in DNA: TGTGCCAGTAGTATTACAGGTACCTACGAGCAGTACTTC. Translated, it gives CASSITGTYEQYF.

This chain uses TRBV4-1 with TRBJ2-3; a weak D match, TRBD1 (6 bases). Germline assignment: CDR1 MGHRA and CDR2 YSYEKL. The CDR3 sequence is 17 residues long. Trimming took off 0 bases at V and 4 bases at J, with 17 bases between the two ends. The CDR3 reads CASSQDSTGTRADTQYF. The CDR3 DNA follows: TGCGCCAGCAGCCAAGATAGTACGGGGACAAGGGCAGATACGCAGTATTTT.

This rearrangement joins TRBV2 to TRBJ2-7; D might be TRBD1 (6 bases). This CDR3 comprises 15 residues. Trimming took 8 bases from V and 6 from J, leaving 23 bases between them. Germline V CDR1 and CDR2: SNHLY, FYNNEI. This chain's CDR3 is CASAVGHSVFREQYF. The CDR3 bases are TGTGCCAGCGCTGTGGGACACAGCGTCTTTCGCGAGCAGTACTTC.

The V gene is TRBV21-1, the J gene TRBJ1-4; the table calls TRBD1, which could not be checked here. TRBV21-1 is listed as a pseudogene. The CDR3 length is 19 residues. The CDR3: CASSTDHRDRDKTNEKLFF. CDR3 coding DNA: TGTGCCAGCAGCACTGACCACCGGGACAGAGATAAAACTAATGAAAAACTGTTTTTT.

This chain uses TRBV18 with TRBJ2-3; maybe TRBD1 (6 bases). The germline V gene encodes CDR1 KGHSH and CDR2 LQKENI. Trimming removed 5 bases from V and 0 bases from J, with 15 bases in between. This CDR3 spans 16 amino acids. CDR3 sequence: CASSDLRRGSTDTQYF. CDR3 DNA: TGTGCCAGCTCAGACCTTAGAAGGGGGAGCACAGATACGCAGTATTTT.

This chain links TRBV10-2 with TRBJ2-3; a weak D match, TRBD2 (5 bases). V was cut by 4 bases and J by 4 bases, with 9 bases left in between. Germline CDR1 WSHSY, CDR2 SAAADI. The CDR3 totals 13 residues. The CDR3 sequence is CASSVGDPDTQYF. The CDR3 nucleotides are TGCGCCAGCAGTGTCGGGGATCCAGATACGCAGTATTTT.

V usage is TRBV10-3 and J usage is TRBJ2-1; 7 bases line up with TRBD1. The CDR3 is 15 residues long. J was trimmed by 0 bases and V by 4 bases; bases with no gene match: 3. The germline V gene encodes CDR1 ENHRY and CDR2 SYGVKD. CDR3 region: CAISARGPSYNEQFF. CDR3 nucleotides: TGTGCCATCAGTGCAAGGGGGCCCTCCTACAATGAGCAGTTCTTC.

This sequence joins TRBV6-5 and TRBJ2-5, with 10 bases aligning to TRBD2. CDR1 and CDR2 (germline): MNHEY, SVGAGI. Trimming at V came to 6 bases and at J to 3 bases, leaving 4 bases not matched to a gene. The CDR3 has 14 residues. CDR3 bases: TGTGCCAGCAGCGCAACTAGCGGGGAAGAGACCCAGTACTTC. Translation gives CASSATSGEETQYF.

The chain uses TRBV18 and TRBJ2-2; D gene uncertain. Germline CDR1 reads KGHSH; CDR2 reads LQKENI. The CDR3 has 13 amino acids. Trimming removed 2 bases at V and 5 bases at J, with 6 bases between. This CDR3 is CASSPEETGELFF. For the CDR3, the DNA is TGTGCCAGCTCACCAGAAGAGACCGGGGAGCTGTTTTTT.

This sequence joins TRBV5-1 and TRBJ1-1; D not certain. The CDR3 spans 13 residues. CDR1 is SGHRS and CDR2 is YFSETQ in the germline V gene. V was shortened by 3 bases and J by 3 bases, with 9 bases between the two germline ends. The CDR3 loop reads CASSSGLDTEAFF. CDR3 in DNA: TGCGCCAGCAGCTCGGGGTTGGACACTGAAGCTTTCTTT.

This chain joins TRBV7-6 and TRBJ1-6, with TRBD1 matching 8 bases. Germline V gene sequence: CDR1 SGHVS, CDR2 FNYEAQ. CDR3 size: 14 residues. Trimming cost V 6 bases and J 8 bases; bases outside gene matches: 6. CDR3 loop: CASSSTGGDSPLHF. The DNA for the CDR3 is TGTGCCAGCAGTTCCACAGGGGGTGATTCACCCCTCCACTTT.

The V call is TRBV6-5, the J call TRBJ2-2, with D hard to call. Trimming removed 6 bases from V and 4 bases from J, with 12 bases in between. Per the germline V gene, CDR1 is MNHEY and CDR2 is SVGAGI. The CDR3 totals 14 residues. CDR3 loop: CASSLRRATGELFF. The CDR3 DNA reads TGTGCCAGCAGCTTGAGGAGAGCCACCGGGGAGCTGTTTTTT.

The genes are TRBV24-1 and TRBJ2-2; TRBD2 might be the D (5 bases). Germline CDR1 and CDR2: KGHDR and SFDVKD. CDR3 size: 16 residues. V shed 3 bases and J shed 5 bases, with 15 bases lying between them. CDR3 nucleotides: TGTGCCACCAGTGATCCAGGACGGGGTCGTACCGGGGAGCTGTTTTTT. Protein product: CATSDPGRGRTGELFF.

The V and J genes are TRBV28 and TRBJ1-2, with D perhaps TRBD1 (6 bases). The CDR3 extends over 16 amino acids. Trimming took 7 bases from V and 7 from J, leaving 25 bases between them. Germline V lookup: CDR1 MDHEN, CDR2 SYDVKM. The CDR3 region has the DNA TGTGCCAGCACCCTTGGGGGGGGCTGGGGGGCCGGTGGCTACACCTTC. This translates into CASTLGGGWGAGGYTF.

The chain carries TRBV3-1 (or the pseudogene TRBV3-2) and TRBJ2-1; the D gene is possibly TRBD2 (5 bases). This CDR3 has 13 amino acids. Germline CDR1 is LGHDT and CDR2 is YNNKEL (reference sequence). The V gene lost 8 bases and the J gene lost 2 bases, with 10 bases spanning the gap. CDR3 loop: CASLGSTYNEQFF. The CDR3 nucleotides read TGTGCCAGCTTAGGGAGTACCTACAATGAGCAGTTCTTC.

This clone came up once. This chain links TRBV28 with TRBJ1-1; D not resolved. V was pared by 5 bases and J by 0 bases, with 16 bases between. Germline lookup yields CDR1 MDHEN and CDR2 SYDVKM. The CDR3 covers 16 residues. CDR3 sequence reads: CASSPLGILMNTEAFF. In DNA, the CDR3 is TGTGCCAGCAGTCCTCTCGGGATTCTCATGAACACTGAAGCTTTCTTT. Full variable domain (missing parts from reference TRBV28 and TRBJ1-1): DVKVTQSSRYLVKRTGEKVFLECVQDMDHENMFWYRQDPGLGLRLIYFSYDVKMKEKGDIPEGYSVSREKKERFSLILESASTNQTSMYLCASSPLGILMNTEAFFGQGTRLTVV.

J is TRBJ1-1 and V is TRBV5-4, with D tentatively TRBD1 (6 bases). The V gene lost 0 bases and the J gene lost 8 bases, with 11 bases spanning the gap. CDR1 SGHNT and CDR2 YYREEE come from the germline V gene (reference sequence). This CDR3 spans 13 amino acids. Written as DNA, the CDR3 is TGTGCCAGCAGCTTGGTGGACAGCTCAGAAGCTTTCTTT. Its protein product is CASSLVDSSEAFF.

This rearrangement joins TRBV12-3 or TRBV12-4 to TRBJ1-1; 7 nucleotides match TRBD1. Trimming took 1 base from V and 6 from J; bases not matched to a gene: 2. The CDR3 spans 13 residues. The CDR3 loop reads CASSLEGAAEAFF. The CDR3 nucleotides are TGTGCCAGCAGTTTAGAGGGGGCGGCTGAAGCTTTCTTT.

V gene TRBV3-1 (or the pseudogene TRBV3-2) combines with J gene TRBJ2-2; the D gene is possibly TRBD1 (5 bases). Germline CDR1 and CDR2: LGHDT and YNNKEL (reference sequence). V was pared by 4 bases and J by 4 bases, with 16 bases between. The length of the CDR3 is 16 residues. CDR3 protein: CASSLRQGRGTGELFF. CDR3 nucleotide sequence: TGTGCCAGCAGCCTCAGGCAGGGCCGAGGCACCGGGGAGCTGTTTTTT.

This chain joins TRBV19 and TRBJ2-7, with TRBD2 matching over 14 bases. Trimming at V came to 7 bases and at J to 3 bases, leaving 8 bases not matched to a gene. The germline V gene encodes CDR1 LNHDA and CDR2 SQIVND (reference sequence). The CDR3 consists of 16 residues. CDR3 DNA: TGTGCCAGTAACCCCGGGACTAGCGGGGGCAACTACGAGCAGTACTTC. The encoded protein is CASNPGTSGGNYEQYF. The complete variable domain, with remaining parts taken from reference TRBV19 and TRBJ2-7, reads DGGITQSPKYLFRKEGQNVTLSCEQNLNHDAMYWYRQDPGQGLRLIYYSQIVNDFQKGDIAEGYSVSREKKESFPLTVTSAQKNPTAFYLCASNPGTSGGNYEQYFGPGTRLTVT.

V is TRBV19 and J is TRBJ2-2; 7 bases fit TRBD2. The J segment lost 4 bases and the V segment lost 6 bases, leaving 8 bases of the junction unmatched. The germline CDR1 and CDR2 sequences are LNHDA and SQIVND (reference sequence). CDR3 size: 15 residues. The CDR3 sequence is CASRTGTTLTGELFF. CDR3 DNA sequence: TGTGCCAGTAGAACCGGGACTACCCTCACCGGGGAGCTGTTTTTT.

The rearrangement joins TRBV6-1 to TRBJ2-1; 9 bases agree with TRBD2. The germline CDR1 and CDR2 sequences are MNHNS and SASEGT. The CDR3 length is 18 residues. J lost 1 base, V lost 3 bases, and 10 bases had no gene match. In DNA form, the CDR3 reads TGTGCCAGCAGTGAGCGGCTAGCGGGGAAGGGGTCCTACAATGAGCAGTTCTTC. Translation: CASSERLAGKGSYNEQFF.